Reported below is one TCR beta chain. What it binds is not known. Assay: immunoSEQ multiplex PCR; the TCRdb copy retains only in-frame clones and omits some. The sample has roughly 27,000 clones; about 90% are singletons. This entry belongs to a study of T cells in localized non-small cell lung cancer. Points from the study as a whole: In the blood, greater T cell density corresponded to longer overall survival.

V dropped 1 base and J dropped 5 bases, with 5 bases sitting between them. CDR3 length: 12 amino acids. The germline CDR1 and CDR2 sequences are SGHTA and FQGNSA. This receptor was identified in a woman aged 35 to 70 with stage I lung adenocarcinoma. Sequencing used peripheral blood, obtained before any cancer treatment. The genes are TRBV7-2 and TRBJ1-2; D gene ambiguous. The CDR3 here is CASSLDIYGYTF. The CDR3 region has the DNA TGTGCCAGCAGCTTAGATATATATGGCTACACCTTC. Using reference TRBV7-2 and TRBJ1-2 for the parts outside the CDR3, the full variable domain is GAGVSQSPSNKVTEKGKDVELRCDPISGHTALYWYRQSLGQGLEFLIYFQGNSAPDKSGLPSDRFSAERTGGSVSTLTIQRTQQEDSAVYLCASSLDIYGYTFGSGTRLTVV.